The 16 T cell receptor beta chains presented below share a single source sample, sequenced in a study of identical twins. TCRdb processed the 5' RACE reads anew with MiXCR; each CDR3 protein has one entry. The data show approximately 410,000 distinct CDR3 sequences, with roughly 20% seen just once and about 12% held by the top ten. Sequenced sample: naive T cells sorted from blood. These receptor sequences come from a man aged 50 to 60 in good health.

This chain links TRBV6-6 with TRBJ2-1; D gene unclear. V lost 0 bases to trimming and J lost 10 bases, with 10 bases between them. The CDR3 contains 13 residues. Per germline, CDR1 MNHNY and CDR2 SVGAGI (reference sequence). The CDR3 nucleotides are TGTGCCAGCAGTTACTCGAGGAGCCAGGAGCAGTTCTTC. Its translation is CASSYSRSQEQFF.

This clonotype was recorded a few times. CDR3 loop: CMVREGSGELFF. The CDR3 DNA sequence: TGCATGGTCAGGGAAGGATCCGGGGAGCTGTTTTTT. V is TRBV29-1 and J is TRBJ2-2, with a tentative D call TRBD1 (5 bases). The CDR3 has 12 residues. Germline assignment: CDR1 SQVTM and CDR2 ANQGSEA.

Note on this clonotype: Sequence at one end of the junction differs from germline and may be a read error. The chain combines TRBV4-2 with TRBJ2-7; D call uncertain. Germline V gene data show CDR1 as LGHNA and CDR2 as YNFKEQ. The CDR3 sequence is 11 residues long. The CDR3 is CATSPGDEQCF. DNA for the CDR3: TGTGCCACAAGCCCAGGCGACGAGCAGTGCTTC.

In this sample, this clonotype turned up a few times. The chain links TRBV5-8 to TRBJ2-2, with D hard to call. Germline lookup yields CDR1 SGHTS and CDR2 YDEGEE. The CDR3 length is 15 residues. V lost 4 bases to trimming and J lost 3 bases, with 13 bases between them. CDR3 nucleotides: TGTGCCAGCAGCATTGACCGTGGGTACACCGGGGAGCTGTTTTTT. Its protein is CASSIDRGYTGELFF. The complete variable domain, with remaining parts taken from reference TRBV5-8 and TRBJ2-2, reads EAGVTQSPTHLIKTRGQQATLRCSPISGHTSVYWYQQALGLGLQFLLWYDEGEERNRGNFPPRFSGRQFPNYSSELNVNALELEDSALYLCASSIDRGYTGELFFGEGSRLTVL.

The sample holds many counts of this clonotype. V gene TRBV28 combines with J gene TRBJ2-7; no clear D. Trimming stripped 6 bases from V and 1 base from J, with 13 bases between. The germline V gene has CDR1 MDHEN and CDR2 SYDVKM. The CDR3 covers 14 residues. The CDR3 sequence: CASRYRAPSYEQYF. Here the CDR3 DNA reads TGTGCCAGCAGGTATAGGGCGCCTTCCTACGAGCAGTACTTC. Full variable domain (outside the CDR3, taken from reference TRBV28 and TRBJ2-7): DVKVTQSSRYLVKRTGEKVFLECVQDMDHENMFWYRQDPGLGLRLIYFSYDVKMKEKGDIPEGYSVSREKKERFSLILESASTNQTSMYLCASRYRAPSYEQYFGPGTRLTVT.

CDR3 DNA sequence: TGTGCCAGCAGCTTAAATCGGCGCACCTACTCTTACAATGAGCAGTTCTTC. It specifies CASSLNRRTYSYNEQFF. The chain combines TRBV11-2 with TRBJ2-1, with D hard to call. The CDR3 is 17 residues long. Germline-derived CDR1 and CDR2 are SGHAT and FQNNGV. The V end was cut by 2 bases, the J end by 4 bases, with 18 bases between.

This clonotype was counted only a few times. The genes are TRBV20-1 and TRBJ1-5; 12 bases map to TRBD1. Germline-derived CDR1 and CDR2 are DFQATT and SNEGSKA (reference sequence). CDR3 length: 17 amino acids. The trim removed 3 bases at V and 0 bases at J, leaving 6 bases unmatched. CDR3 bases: TGCAGTGCTAGCCCGGGACAGGGGGCCCATAGCAATCAGCCCCAGCATTTT. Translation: CSASPGQGAHSNQPQHF.

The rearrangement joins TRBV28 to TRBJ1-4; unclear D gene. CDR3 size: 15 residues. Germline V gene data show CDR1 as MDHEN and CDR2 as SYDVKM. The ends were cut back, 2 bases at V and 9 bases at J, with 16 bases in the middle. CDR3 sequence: CASSLVGREEKKLFF. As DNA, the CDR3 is TGTGCCAGCAGTTTAGTCGGGAGGGAGGAGAAAAAACTGTTTTTT.

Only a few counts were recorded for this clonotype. The CDR3 sequence is CASSYGASGRYEQYF. CDR3 in DNA: TGTGCCAGCAGTTATGGTGCTAGCGGGAGGTACGAGCAGTACTTC. The J gene is TRBJ2-7, the V gene TRBV6-5, with TRBD2 matching over 11 bases. The CDR3 spans 15 residues. V was pared by 3 bases and J by 4 bases, with 5 bases of the junction left unmatched. Looked up from germline, CDR1 is MNHEY and CDR2 is SVGAGI.

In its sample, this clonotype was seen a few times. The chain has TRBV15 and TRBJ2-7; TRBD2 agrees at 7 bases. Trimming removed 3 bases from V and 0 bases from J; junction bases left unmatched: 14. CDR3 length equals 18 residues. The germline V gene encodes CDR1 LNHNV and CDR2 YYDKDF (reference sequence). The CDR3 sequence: CATSSALGGGGISYEQYF. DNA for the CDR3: TGTGCCACCAGCAGTGCCTTGGGTGGCGGGGGAATCTCCTACGAGCAGTACTTC.

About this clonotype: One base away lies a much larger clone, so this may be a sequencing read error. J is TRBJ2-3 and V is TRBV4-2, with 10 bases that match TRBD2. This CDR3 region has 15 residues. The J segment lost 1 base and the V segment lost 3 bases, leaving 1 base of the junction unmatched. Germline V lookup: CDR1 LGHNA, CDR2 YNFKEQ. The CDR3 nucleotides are TGTGCCAGCAGCCATGGGACTAGCGGCACAGATACGCAGTATTTT. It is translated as CASSHGTSGTDTQYF.

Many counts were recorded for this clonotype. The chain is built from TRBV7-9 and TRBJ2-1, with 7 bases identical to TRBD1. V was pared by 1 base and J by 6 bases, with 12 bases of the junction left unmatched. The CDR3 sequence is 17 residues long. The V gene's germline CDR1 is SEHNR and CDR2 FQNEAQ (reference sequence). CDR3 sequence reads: CASSLGEVRQGRNEQFF. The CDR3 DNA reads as TGTGCCAGCAGCTTAGGCGAGGTGAGACAGGGTCGCAATGAGCAGTTCTTC.

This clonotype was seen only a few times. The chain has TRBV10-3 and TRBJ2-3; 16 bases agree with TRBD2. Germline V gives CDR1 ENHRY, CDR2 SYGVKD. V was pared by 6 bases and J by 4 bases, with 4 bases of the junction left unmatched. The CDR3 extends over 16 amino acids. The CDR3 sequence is CAISPGTSGGADTQYF. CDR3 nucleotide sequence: TGTGCCATCAGCCCCGGGACTAGCGGGGGGGCAGATACGCAGTATTTT.

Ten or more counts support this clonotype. CDR3 sequence (DNA): TGTGCCAGCAGCTTAGGGCTAGCGGGCACCACAGATACGCAGTATTTT. Translation: CASSLGLAGTTDTQYF. The V and J genes are TRBV7-2 and TRBJ2-3, with TRBD2 matching over 8 bases. Unmatched junction bases numbered 5, after V lost 1 base and J lost 2 bases. CDR3 length: 16 residues. The germline CDR1 and CDR2 sequences are SGHTA and FQGNSA.

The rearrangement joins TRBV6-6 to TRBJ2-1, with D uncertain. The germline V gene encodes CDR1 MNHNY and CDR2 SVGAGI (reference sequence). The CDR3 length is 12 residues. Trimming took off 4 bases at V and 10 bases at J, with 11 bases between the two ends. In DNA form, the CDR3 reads TGTGCCAGCAGTTCAATACAATGGGAGCAGTTCTTC. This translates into CASSSIQWEQFF.

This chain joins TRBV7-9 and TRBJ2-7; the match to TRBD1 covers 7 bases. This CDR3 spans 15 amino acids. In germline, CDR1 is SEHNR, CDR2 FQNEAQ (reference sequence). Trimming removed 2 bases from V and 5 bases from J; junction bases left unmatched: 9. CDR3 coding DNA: TGTGCCAGCAGCTTAATGTACGACAGGGACGACGAGCAGTACTTC. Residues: CASSLMYDRDDEQYF.